Given below is one TCR beta chain in context. Reverse transcription of about 0.5 to 1 ug RNA used random hexamers. Amplification of the TCR beta CDR3 was carried out by immunoSEQ multiplex PCR, which spanned a total of 54 Vbeta and 13 Jbeta segments. TCRdb itself ran the immunoSEQ multiplex PCR reads through MiXCR, one entry per CDR3 protein. The sample has some 48,000 distinct CDR3 sequences, around 92% seen once. These data originate in a study of CD8 T cells in Susac syndrome. From blood CD8+ and CD4+ T cells, the TCR beta chain was sequenced. The healthy controls were matched to patients by age and sex. TEMRA cells were enriched by FACS, while CD8+ and CD4+ T cells were obtained through a negative isolation that was performed magnetically. The V end was cut by 0 bases, the J end by 3 bases, with 12 bases between. Germline loops: CDR1 SGHDT, CDR2 YYEEEE. The CDR3 has 15 amino acids.

This receptor was taken from a human donor in good health. The sequenced sample consisted of CD8+ T cells from PBMCs. The chain is built from TRBV5-6 and TRBJ2-5; no reliable D call. The CDR3 loop is CASSLGREWEETQYF. As DNA, the CDR3 is TGTGCCAGCAGCTTGGGAAGGGAATGGGAAGAGACCCAGTACTTC.